This TCR beta chain was observed in a study of immune evolution from preneoplasia to lung adenocarcinoma. In the study overall: HLA loss of heterozygosity: under 7.5% AIS, about 15% MIA, roughly 35% ADC, none AAH. Regarding the study as a whole: Highest clonality occurred in KRAS-mutant, not EGFR-mutant or double wild-type, nodules.

This clone was observed a handful of times. The antigen is undetermined. The assay was immunoSEQ multiplex PCR, and TCRdb's table has in-frame clones only and misses some. The profile shows 3,000 to 4,000 clones, about 81% of them singletons. Germline CDR1 is LGHNA and CDR2 is YSLEER. The junction had 16 bases not matched to a gene; V was cut back by 2 bases and J by 6 bases. The CDR3 totals 18 residues. The clonotype comes from a person aged 55-80 years with lung adenocarcinoma. The rearrangement joins TRBV4-3 to TRBJ2-7, with 10 bases aligning to TRBD1. Sequencing used FFPE lung adenocarcinoma in situ tissue. CDR3 bases: TGCGCCAGCAGCCAATATCCTGTCGGGACAGGGGATTTATCCGAGCAGTACTTC. This sequence encodes CASSQYPVGTGDLSEQYF.